A selection of T cell receptor beta chains follows, all from one sample in a study of shared clonotypes between healthy human individuals. Here immunoSEQ multiplex PCR was the method, and the copy in TCRdb shows in-frame clones only, minus some. There are 2 million to 2.5 million clones in the sample; 90% to 95% occur only once, and 0.35% to 0.45% lies in the top ten. Sequencing was carried out using naive CD4+ T cells from PBMCs. The receptors stem from a man younger than 35 in good health. Some clones in this sample may be carry-over from other donors' samples. Both conserved end residues are part of each CDR3. D genes are given only for firm matches. Clone size is not always given. Where it is, it says once, few, many or a class for expanded clones.

>TRBV28|TRBD1|-|TRBJ1-5
CASKVAPGTGKRQPQHF
TGTGCCAGCAAAGTTGCCCCCGGGACAGGTAAAAGACAGCCCCAGCATTTT
>TRBV30|-|-|TRBJ1-4
CAWAGPSRSEKLFF
TGTGCCTGGGCCGGACCGAGTCGATCTGAAAAACTGTTTTTT
>TRBV5-1|-|few|TRBJ1-2
CASSLAGSYGYTF
TGCGCCAGCAGCTTGGCAGGGTCCTATGGCTACACCTTC
>TRBV28|TRBD1|-|TRBJ2-7
CASSLWGQGRKEQYF
TGTGCCAGCAGTTTATGGGGACAGGGACGTAAGGAGCAGTACTTC
>TRBV5-1|TRBD2|-|TRBJ2-7
CASSHGGTGSYEQYF
TGCGCCAGCAGCCACGGGGGGACGGGATCCTACGAGCAGTACTTC
>TRBV4-3|-|-|TRBJ1-3
CASSQDSRAHSGTGNTIYF
TGCGCCAGCAGCCAAGATTCCCGGGCTCATTCGGGGACAGGAAACACCATATATTTT
>TRBV5-3|-|-|TRBJ1-1
CARSLNEAVLNTEAFF
TGTGCCAGAAGCTTGAATGAAGCGGTTCTTAACACTGAAGCTTTCTTT
>TRBV27|TRBD2|-|TRBJ2-7
CASSSRTSGAYEQYF
TGTGCCAGCAGTTCCCGGACTAGCGGTGCCTACGAGCAGTACTTC
>TRBV19|TRBD1|-|TRBJ2-2
CASRQGTPSNTGELFF
TGTGCCAGCCGACAGGGTACCCCTTCGAACACCGGGGAGCTGTTTTTT
>TRBV7-9|-|-|TRBJ1-5
CASSPNQGQPQHF
TGTGCCAGCAGCCCGAACCAGGGACAGCCCCAGCATTTT
>TRBV9|-|-|TRBJ2-1
CASSPGGAERYNEQFF
TGTGCCAGCAGCCCCGGTGGGGCGGAGCGATACAATGAGCAGTTCTTC
>TRBV4-3|-|-|TRBJ2-5
CASSQDYGDQETQYF
TGCGCCAGCAGCCAAGATTATGGGGATCAAGAGACCCAGTACTTC
>TRBV10-1|TRBD2|-|TRBJ2-5
CASSESGGVETQYF
TGCGCCAGCAGTGAGTCGGGAGGGGTAGAGACCCAGTACTTC
>TRBV5-4|-|-|TRBJ2-7
CASSYSRDGPYEQYF
TGTGCCAGCAGCTACAGTCGGGACGGACCCTACGAGCAGTACTTC
>TRBV19|-|-|TRBJ1-5
CASSISHSNQPQHF
TGTGCCAGTAGTATTTCCCATAGCAATCAGCCCCAGCATTTT
>TRBV28|-|-|TRBJ2-2
CASSRWGNTGELFF
TGTGCCAGCAGTAGGTGGGGGAACACCGGGGAGCTGTTTTTT
>TRBV29-1|-|-|TRBJ2-7
CSAARGPAYEQYF
TGCAGCGCCGCCCGGGGCCCCGCCTACGAGCAGTACTTC
>TRBV19|-|-|TRBJ2-1
CASSALRASSSYNEQFF
TGTGCCAGTAGTGCCCTCCGGGCCTCGAGCTCCTACAATGAGCAGTTCTTC
>TRBV7-9|TRBD1|once|TRBJ1-4
CASSLQGAGEKLFF
TGTGCCAGCAGCTTACAGGGGGCAGGGGAAAAACTGTTTTTT
>TRBV5-4|TRBD2|-|TRBJ2-5
CASSKGLAGVQETQYF
TGTGCCAGCAGCAAGGGACTAGCGGGAGTCCAAGAGACCCAGTACTTC
>TRBV27|-|once|TRBJ1-4
CASSKGRTNEKLFF
TGTGCCAGCAGCAAAGGCAGGACTAATGAAAAACTGTTTTTT
>TRBV5-1|TRBD1|-|TRBJ1-1
CASSLTDRGDTEAFF
TGCGCCAGCAGCTTGACGGACAGGGGTGACACTGAAGCTTTCTTT
>TRBV18|-|-|TRBJ2-7
CASSPPEGTLEQYF
TGTGCCAGCTCACCACCGGAAGGGACCCTCGAGCAGTACTTC
>TRBV28|-|-|TRBJ1-2
CASSFLPDGLGYTF
TGTGCCAGCAGTTTTCTTCCCGACGGCCTCGGCTACACCTTC
>TRBV28|TRBD2|-|TRBJ2-7
CASAGTGGYEQYF
TGTGCCAGCGCCGGGACGGGGGGCTACGAGCAGTACTTC
>TRBV4-3|-|-|TRBJ1-2
CASSLEPANYGYTF
TGCGCCAGCAGCCTGGAACCTGCTAACTATGGCTACACCTTC
>TRBV27|TRBD1|-|TRBJ2-1
CASTFRTRDRGPDGQFF
TGTGCCAGCACCTTCCGCACCCGGGACAGGGGGCCGGATGGGCAGTTCTTC
>TRBV5-6|-|-|TRBJ1-4
CASSLGRTAHNEKLFF
TGTGCCAGCAGCTTGGGTCGGACAGCTCATAATGAAAAACTGTTTTTT
>TRBV6-5|-|-|TRBJ2-7
CASSYSYNYEQYF
TGTGCCAGCAGTTACTCTTACAACTACGAGCAGTACTTC